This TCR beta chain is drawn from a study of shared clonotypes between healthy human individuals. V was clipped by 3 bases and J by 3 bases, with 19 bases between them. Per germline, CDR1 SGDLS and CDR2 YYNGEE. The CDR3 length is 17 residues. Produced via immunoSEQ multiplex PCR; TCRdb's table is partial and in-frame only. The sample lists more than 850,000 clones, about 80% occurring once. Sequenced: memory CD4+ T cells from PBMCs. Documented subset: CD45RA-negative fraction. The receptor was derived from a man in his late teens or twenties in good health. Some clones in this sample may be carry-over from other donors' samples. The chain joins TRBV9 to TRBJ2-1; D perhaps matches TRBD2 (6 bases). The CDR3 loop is CASSASPGLHRYNEQFF. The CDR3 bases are TGTGCCAGCAGCGCTTCCCCGGGACTTCACCGCTACAATGAGCAGTTCTTC.